This T cell receptor (beta chain) stems from a study of blood T cell repertoires in COVID-19. Study-level information: Material from acute and convalescent COVID-19 was sourced from the United States, Italy and Spain. The cDNA or gDNA used as material had been derived from T cells, B-cell-depleted T cells, or PBMCs.

The table came from immunoSEQ multiplex PCR; TCRdb's copy has only in-frame clones and leaves some out. The table has about 180,000 clones, about nine tenths seen once. Germline CDR1 and CDR2: SGHAT and FQNNGV. The V gene lost 0 bases and the J gene lost 7 bases, with 12 bases spanning the gap. This CDR3 has 14 residues. This clone is a singleton in its sample. Study members were between roughly 18 and 100 years old and lived in fewer than 30 US regions. Cohort allocation depended upon clinical history that participants reported. The source of this sequence is a woman in her late teens or twenties who had recovered from COVID-19. V gene TRBV11-2 combines with J gene TRBJ1-1; D not resolved. Sequenced material: PBMCs or T cells enriched from blood (not recorded which). The CDR3, as DNA: TGTGCCAGCAGCTTAGAGGGCCCTGTGAATGAAGCTTTCTTT. It translates to CASSLEGPVNEAFF.